Below are 8 T cell receptor beta chains sequenced from a single sample in a study of cytomegalovirus exposure and HLA in healthy donors. It was with 60 Vbeta and 13 Jbeta primers that the PCR ran. The protocol was immunoSEQ multiplex PCR, while the TCRdb copy is restricted to in-frame clones and leaves out a portion. This table has around 200,000 clones, around 83% appearing once. Material for sequencing was PBMCs. Receptors originate from a woman aged 18-29 years in good health and CMV-seronegative.

This clone has only one observation. The chain recombines TRBV5-4 with TRBJ2-3; D may be TRBD1 (6 bases). The CDR3 totals 15 residues. Germline CDR1 and CDR2: SGHNT and YYREEE (reference sequence). V gave up 4 bases and J gave up 2 bases, with 14 bases separating them. The CDR3 region is CASSATGDTTDTQYF. CDR3 bases: TGTGCCAGCAGCGCCACCGGGGACACCACAGATACGCAGTATTTT.

The chain links TRBV4-2 to TRBJ1-2; possibly TRBD1 for D (6 bases). The germline V gene has CDR1 LGHNA and CDR2 YNFKEQ. The CDR3 has 16 amino acids. Trimming stripped 3 bases from V and 4 bases from J, with 18 bases between. CDR3 in amino acids: CASSQGGGGGGYGYTF. CDR3 in DNA: TGTGCCAGCAGCCAGGGAGGTGGCGGGGGCGGCTATGGCTACACCTTC.

The chain has TRBV7-9 and TRBJ2-3; D might be TRBD1 (5 bases). CDR1 is SEHNR, CDR2 FQNEAQ, per germline (reference sequence). This CDR3 contains 13 residues. The ends were cut back, 7 bases at V and 0 bases at J, with 8 bases in the middle. The CDR3 is CASTDRSTDTQYF. The DNA for the CDR3 is TGTGCCAGCACAGACAGAAGCACAGATACGCAGTATTTT.

The genes are TRBV9 and TRBJ1-2; 8 bases line up with TRBD1. Looked up from germline, CDR1 is SGDLS and CDR2 is YYNGEE. The V gene end was trimmed by 3 bases and the J gene end by 2 bases; junction bases not matched to a gene: 12. This CDR3 spans 17 amino acids. The CDR3 bases are TGTGCCAGCAGCGACGGGCCGACAGGGGCGGGGAACTATGGCTACACCTTC. Protein: CASSDGPTGAGNYGYTF.

The rearrangement links TRBV11-2 to TRBJ2-7, with a weak D call TRBD2 (5 bases). CDR3 length equals 15 residues. V was clipped by 5 bases and J by 0 bases, with 14 bases between them. Germline CDR1 is SGHAT and CDR2 is FQNNGV. Here the CDR3 DNA reads TGTGCCAGCAGCCAAGCCGAGGGAAGCTCCTACGAGCAGTACTTC. Translated: CASSQAEGSSYEQYF. Combining the CDR3 with reference TRBV11-2 and TRBJ2-7 gives the whole variable domain EAGVAQSPRYKIIEKRQSVAFWCNPISGHATLYWYQQILGQGPKLLIQFQNNGVVDDSQLPKDRFSAERLKGVDSTLKIQPAKLEDSAVYLCASSQAEGSSYEQYFGPGTRLTVT.

The chain recombines TRBV19 with TRBJ1-4, with D unresolved. Germline V gene lookup returns CDR1 LNHDA and CDR2 SQIVND (reference sequence). V was pared by 6 bases and J by 8 bases, with 13 bases between. CDR3 length: 13 amino acids. This CDR3 reads CASSVSPGEKLFF. CDR3 nucleotides: TGTGCCAGTAGCGTCAGTCCGGGGGAAAAACTGTTTTTT.

The CDR3 loop is CASSWGEGNEKLFF. The DNA for the CDR3 is TGTGCCAGCAGTTGGGGGGAAGGGAATGAAAAACTGTTTTTT. This sequence joins TRBV6-5 and TRBJ1-4; the D gene is possibly TRBD1 (5 bases). CDR1 and CDR2 (germline): MNHEY, SVGAGI. Trimming took 4 bases from V and 5 from J, leaving 11 bases between them. This CDR3 has 14 amino acids.

The rearrangement links TRBV7-9 to TRBJ2-7; 13 bases are a match to TRBD2. The V gene end was trimmed by 5 bases and the J gene end by 1 base; junction bases not matched to a gene: 5. The CDR3 contains 16 residues. Germline V CDR1 and CDR2: SEHNR, FQNEAQ (reference sequence). Here the CDR3 reads CASSPTSGGPSYEQYF. The CDR3 DNA reads TGTGCCAGCAGCCCGACTAGCGGGGGGCCTTCCTACGAGCAGTACTTC.